This paragraph reports one T cell receptor (beta chain). Its antigen remains unidentified. The CDR3 is made up of 14 amino acids. The germline V gene encodes CDR1 LGHDT and CDR2 YNNKEL (reference sequence). Trimming stripped 4 bases from V and 5 bases from J, with 11 bases between. The data belong to a study of CD8 T cells in Susac syndrome. An amount of RNA that ranged from 0.5 to 1 ug was reverse transcribed with random hexamers. TCR beta CDR3 was amplified by immunoSEQ multiplex PCR. This amplification extended across 54 Vbeta and 13 Jbeta segments. MiXCR was run by TCRdb on the immunoSEQ multiplex PCR reads, yielding one entry per CDR3 protein. The sample shows 150,000 to 200,000 distinct CDR3 sequences, about 93% of them seen only once. Study-level results: The study admitted that it had a relatively small number of individuals in its TCR sequencing and HLA analysis.

CD8+ and CD4+ T cells from blood underwent TCR beta sequencing, which was carried out in a high-throughput format. Negative isolation yielded the CD8+ and CD4+ T cells, while FACS enriched the TEMRA cells. Sequencing was done on a sample of CD4+ T cells from PBMCs. This receptor was taken from a human donor in good health. J is TRBJ2-2 and V is TRBV3-1; maybe TRBD1 (6 bases). DNA for the CDR3: TGTGCCAGCAGCCGTCAAGGGGGAACCGGGGAGCTGTTTTTT. Encoded protein: CASSRQGGTGELFF.